The rows below give T cell receptor beta chains drawn from one sample of a study of blood T cell repertoires in COVID-19. Assay: immunoSEQ multiplex PCR; the TCRdb copy retains only in-frame clones and omits some. The repertoire has roughly 170,000 clones, roughly nine tenths of them found once; the top ten carry 20% to 25%. Sequenced material: peripheral blood. These receptors originate from a man aged 65-85 years with active or convalescent COVID-19. Both conserved end residues are part of each CDR3. A D gene is named only where the DNA matches it firmly. Clone size, where shown, is once, few, many, or a class for clones that have expanded.

>TRBV2|TRBJ2-2|.|TRBD1
CASSGRQGVGELFF
TGTGCCAGCAGTGGGAGACAGGGGGTCGGGGAGCTGTTTTTT
>TRBV28|TRBJ2-7|.|.
CASSLLGAHEQYF
TGTGCCAGCAGTTTGCTGGGGGCACACGAGCAGTACTTC
>TRBV6-5|TRBJ2-1|.|TRBD2
CASSYRTSDNEQFF
TGTGCCAGCAGTTACAGGACTAGCGACAATGAGCAGTTCTTC
>TRBV18|TRBJ2-2|.|.
CASSPEGLGTGELFF
TGTGCCAGCTCACCGGAGGGGCTAGGCACCGGGGAGCTGTTTTTT
>TRBV5-1|TRBJ2-5|.|.
CASSLGGGGETQYF
TGCGCCAGCAGCTTGGGAGGAGGGGGCGAGACCCAGTACTTC
>TRBV29-1|TRBJ1-2|.|TRBD1
CSVDQRQGGYGYTF
TGCAGCGTTGATCAAAGACAGGGCGGGTATGGCTACACCTTC
>TRBV5-1|TRBJ1-2|once|TRBD1
CASSLALTGNYGYTF
TGCGCCAGCAGCTTGGCCTTGACAGGGAACTATGGCTACACCTTC
>TRBV3-1/TRBV3-2|TRBJ1-1|.|.
CASSQDRTTNTEAFF
TGTGCCAGCAGCCAAGATAGGACAACCAACACTGAAGCTTTCTTT
>TRBV30|TRBJ1-1|.|.
CAWSGGGTEAFF
TGTGCCTGGAGTGGAGGAGGTACTGAAGCTTTCTTT
>TRBV15|TRBJ2-1|.|.
CATAKPPDTLSMGNNEQFF
TGTGCCACCGCCAAGCCTCCGGACACCCTAAGTATGGGGAACAATGAGCAGTTCTTC
>TRBV10-2|TRBJ2-7|.|.
CASSEASDSYEQYF
TGCGCCAGCAGTGAGGCTAGCGACTCCTACGAGCAGTACTTC
>TRBV20-1|TRBJ1-2|.|TRBD1
CSAGTGRPPFF
TGCAGTGCCGGGACAGGGAGGCCCCCCTTCTTC
>TRBV30|TRBJ2-7|.|TRBD1
CAWSGTGRFSEQYF
TGTGCCTGGAGTGGGACAGGGCGGTTTTCCGAGCAGTACTTC
>TRBV6-2/TRBV6-3|TRBJ1-4|many|TRBD1
CASSPMGQGPLRGLFF
TGTGCCAGCAGTCCCATGGGACAGGGACCCCTACGGGGACTGTTTTTT
>TRBV12-3/TRBV12-4|TRBJ1-2|.|TRBD1
CASSRTGPGGYTF
TGTGCCAGCAGTAGGACAGGGCCGGGGGGCTACACCTTC
>TRBV13|TRBJ2-7|once|TRBD1
CASSIQGGLDYEQYF
TGTGCCAGCAGCATACAGGGGGGTTTGGATTACGAGCAGTACTTC
>TRBV5-6|TRBJ2-7|.|TRBD1
CASSRDRNYEQYF
TGTGCCAGCAGCCGGGACAGGAACTACGAGCAGTACTTC
>TRBV2|TRBJ1-5|.|.
CASSRRPAGGPQHF
TGTGCCAGCTCTCGCCGACCCGCCGGGGGGCCCCAGCATTTT
>TRBV5-1|TRBJ2-5|.|TRBD2
CASSWTLSAGGPETQYF
TGCGCCAGCAGCTGGACCTTGAGTGCGGGAGGGCCAGAGACCCAGTACTTC
>TRBV2|TRBJ2-1|.|.
CASSEWGELFF
TGTGCCAGCAGTGAATGGGGGGAGTTGTTCTTC
>TRBV7-2|TRBJ1-4|.|.
CASSRGGANEKLFF
TGTGCCAGCAGCCGCGGGGGAGCTAATGAAAAACTGTTTTTT
>TRBV7-3|TRBJ2-5|.|TRBD2
CASSFGLAGVSETQYF
TGTGCCAGCAGCTTCGGACTAGCGGGAGTTTCAGAGACCCAGTACTTC
>TRBV9|TRBJ2-4|.|TRBD2
CASSGTSGGRDIQYF
TGTGCCAGCAGCGGGACTAGCGGCGGGAGGGACATTCAGTACTTC
>TRBV28|TRBJ1-5|.|.
CASSLGSYQPQHF
TGTGCCAGCAGTTTAGGGAGCTATCAGCCCCAGCATTTT
>TRBV6-5|TRBJ1-4|once|.
CASQQGWGEKLFF
TGTGCCAGCCAACAGGGCTGGGGTGAAAAACTGTTTTTT
>TRBV19|TRBJ1-2|.|.
CASSSREVGYGYTF
TGTGCCAGTAGTAGCAGGGAAGTTGGCTATGGCTACACCTTC
>TRBV6-5|TRBJ2-1|.|TRBD1
CASSYLRQGDEQFF
TGTGCCAGCAGTTATCTCCGCCAGGGGGATGAGCAGTTCTTC
>TRBV20-1|TRBJ1-2|.|TRBD1
CSAGGQGAGYGYTF
TGCAGTGCTGGTGGGCAGGGGGCCGGCTATGGCTACACCTTC